The source of this T cell receptor beta chain is a study of blood T cell repertoires in COVID-19. Study-level information: In each case, the material was cDNA or gDNA derived from T cells, B-cell-depleted T cells, or PBMCs.

V was trimmed by 4 bases and J by 6 bases, leaving 15 bases between them. In germline, CDR1 is MNHEY, CDR2 SVGAGI. CDR3 length equals 15 residues. Sequencing was performed with immunoSEQ multiplex PCR; in TCRdb, only in-frame clones are kept and a portion is missing. The sample contains approximately 170,000 clones, about 92% of which appear only once. This clone has just a few counts. V is TRBV6-5 and J is TRBJ1-4; no reliable D call. This clonotype was obtained from a man in his fifties or sixties with active or convalescent COVID-19. What was sequenced was peripheral blood. As DNA, the CDR3 is TGTGCCAGCAGTTCGGGTCTCACCGCGGATGAAAAACTGTTTTTT. As protein: CASSSGLTADEKLFF.